This paragraph reports one T cell receptor (beta chain). These data come from a study of cytomegalovirus exposure and HLA in healthy donors. PCR amplification relied on 60 Vbeta primers (plus 13 Jbeta primers). The repertoire was sequenced with immunoSEQ multiplex PCR; TCRdb's copy has only in-frame clones and lacks some. The repertoire consists of 110,000 or so clones, with 70% to 90% occurring once and the leading ten covering around 1.9%. The germline gives CDR1 SQVTM, CDR2 ANQGSEA. Trimming left V 1 base short and J 4 bases short, with 19 bases between. CDR3 length: 16 amino acids. The clonotype originates from a man aged 35-49 years in good health and CMV-seronegative. Sample: PBMCs. The chain is built from TRBV29-1 and TRBJ1-2, with D maybe TRBD1 (6 bases). Written as DNA, the CDR3 is TGCAGCGTTGAAGCTCGAGGTCAGGGGCGCACCTATGGCTACACCTTC. Its protein is CSVEARGQGRTYGYTF.